Below, one T cell receptor (beta chain) is given with its context. Antigen unknown. The same CDR3 is also encoded by other DNA sequences in this sample. Naive CD8 cells, CD45RO-negative and positively selected for CCR7, excluded terminally differentiated effector memory CD45RA+ cells. The J segment lost 13 bases and the V segment lost 4 bases, leaving 7 bases of the junction unmatched. This CDR3 contains 12 residues. Germline CDR1 and CDR2: MNHEY and SVGAGI. Only in-frame clones appear in the TCRdb table, and some are missing; sequencing was by immunoSEQ multiplex PCR. There are hundreds of thousands of clones in the sample; approximately 96% occur only once, and 0.11% lies in the top ten. The data originate from a study of shared clonotypes between healthy human individuals. Study outcomes and limitations: It was observed that 5% to 6.5% of naive CD4 clonotypes were shared across a few donors. Sampling covered nothing but blood. Tissue TCR repertoires likely differ from those found in blood. Generally, estimated richness proved larger in naive subsets than it did in memory subsets.

The source material was naive CD8+ T cells sorted from blood. The chain uses TRBV6-5 and TRBJ2-1; 7 positions match TRBD2. The sequence came from a woman in her thirties in good health. This chain's CDR3 is CASSWRESEQFF. CDR3 in DNA: TGTGCCAGCAGTTGGCGGGAGAGTGAACAGTTCTTC.